Below, 15 T cell receptor beta chains from the same sample are listed, as sequenced in a study of patients and donors after allogeneic stem cell transplantation. MiXCR, applied by TCRdb to the RT-PCR reads, yields one record per CDR3 protein. The table includes approximately 140,000 distinct CDR3 sequences, about 36% detected once. Sequencing was performed on blood, either unsorted or a sorted T cell fraction (not recorded which). The receptors were sampled from a human donor who was either an allogeneic HSCT recipient or a stem cell or donor lymphocyte infusion donor (not recorded which). It is not recorded whose cells these are; they may come from a transplant donor.

This chain uses TRBV4-1 with TRBJ2-5; 7 nucleotides match TRBD2. The CDR3 sequence is 16 residues long. Germline CDR1 and CDR2: MGHRA and YSYEKL. V gave up 0 bases and J gave up 4 bases; unmatched junction bases: 8. CDR3 in DNA: TGCGCCAGCAGCCAAGATCGCCCGGGCGGGGGAGAGACCCAGTACTTC. Its protein product is CASSQDRPGGGETQYF.

This clonotype came up once. The chain carries TRBV5-6 and TRBJ1-3, with D maybe TRBD1 (5 bases). Germline CDR1 reads SGHDT; CDR2 reads YYEEEE. The ends were cut back, 3 bases at V and 2 bases at J, with 12 bases in the middle. The CDR3 extends over 15 amino acids. The CDR3 is CASSSPLGAGNTIYF. The DNA for the CDR3 is TGTGCCAGCAGCTCCCCTCTGGGGGCTGGAAACACCATATATTTT.

The J gene is TRBJ1-1, the V gene TRBV7-9; D gene unclear. V was trimmed by 6 bases and J by 2 bases, leaving 10 bases between them. The CDR3 is 13 amino acids. Germline V lookup: CDR1 SEHNR, CDR2 FQNEAQ (reference sequence). The CDR3 sequence is CASRVEVNTEAFF. The CDR3 DNA sequence: TGTGCCAGCAGGGTTGAGGTTAACACTGAAGCTTTCTTT.

This clonotype has just a few counts. This chain links TRBV12-3 or TRBV12-4 with TRBJ1-1; D is undetermined. This CDR3 is built from 12 residues. The ends were cut back, 11 bases at V and 5 bases at J, with 15 bases in the middle. This CDR3 reads CAFGDLGTEAFF. CDR3 sequence (DNA): TGTGCCTTCGGCGATCTGGGTACTGAAGCTTTCTTT.

This clonotype appeared a few times. The J gene is TRBJ1-1, the V gene TRBV24-1; D is unclear. With 2 bases removed from V and 0 bases from J, the gap between germline ends came to 9 bases. Germline assignment: CDR1 KGHDR and CDR2 SFDVKD. There are 15 residues in the CDR3. CDR3 nucleotide sequence: TGTGCCACCAGTGATTCGGACGGATTGAACACTGAAGCTTTCTTT. Its protein product is CATSDSDGLNTEAFF.

This clonotype was detected a few times. The chain is built from TRBV25-1 and TRBJ1-1; the match to TRBD1 covers 8 bases. This CDR3 is built from 14 residues. From germline, CDR1 is MGHDK and CDR2 SYGVNS. J lost 5 bases, V lost 4 bases, and 6 bases had no gene match. The CDR3 coding sequence is TGTGCCAGCAGTGCAGGGGGCGTCGGGACTGAAGCTTTCTTT. Its protein product is CASSAGGVGTEAFF.

This rearrangement joins TRBV30 to TRBJ1-1, with a possible D match to TRBD1 (6 bases). V was clipped by 0 bases and J by 4 bases, with 12 bases between them. The CDR3 totals 14 residues. Germline values: CDR1 GTSNPN, CDR2 SVGIG (reference sequence). The CDR3: CAWSVLRGSTEAFF. Here the CDR3 DNA reads TGTGCCTGGAGTGTACTAAGGGGGAGCACTGAAGCTTTCTTT.

V usage is TRBV27 and J usage is TRBJ2-5, with 7 bases matching TRBD2. In germline, CDR1 is MNHEY, CDR2 SMNVEV (reference sequence). The CDR3 length is 14 residues. V dropped 3 bases and J dropped 2; count of bases not matched to a gene: 3. The CDR3 DNA follows: TGTGCCAGCAGTTTTGGGCGGGGGCAAGAGACCCAGTACTTC. Residues: CASSFGRGQETQYF.

Many counts were recorded for this clonotype. This sequence joins TRBV3-1 and TRBJ1-1; unclear D gene. CDR3 length: 13 amino acids. Looked up from germline, CDR1 is LGHDT and CDR2 is YNNKEL (reference sequence). Trimming removed 4 bases at V and 1 base at J, with 7 bases between. The CDR3 sequence is CASSLLRNTEAFF. The CDR3, as DNA: TGTGCCAGCAGCCTACTCAGGAACACTGAAGCTTTCTTT.

The V gene is TRBV9, the J gene TRBJ1-1; no definite D call. The germline gives CDR1 SGDLS, CDR2 YYNGEE. Deletions cut 0 bases from V and 5 bases from J, with 11 bases between. The CDR3 has 14 amino acids. The CDR3 DNA is TGTGCCAGCAGCGTAGACCAATTTGTTACTGAAGCTTTCTTT. It encodes CASSVDQFVTEAFF.

The chain joins TRBV7-9 to TRBJ1-2; D is unresolved. The V end lost 6 bases, the J end lost 1 base, and 9 bases lay between the germline ends. Looked up from germline, CDR1 is SEHNR and CDR2 is FQNEAQ (reference sequence). This CDR3 is 13 amino acids long. The CDR3 region has the DNA TGTGCCAGCAGTGTACTGATTAACTATGGCTACACCTTC. Encoded protein: CASSVLINYGYTF.

The chain couples TRBV27 to TRBJ1-2; tentative D call: TRBD1 (5 bases). The CDR3 spans 17 residues. Trimming took off 6 bases at V and 4 bases at J, with 24 bases between the two ends. The V gene's germline CDR1 is MNHEY and CDR2 SMNVEV (reference sequence). This chain's CDR3 is CASSQSLTGVGLYGYTF. The CDR3 DNA reads TGTGCCAGCAGCCAATCTCTTACGGGGGTTGGGCTCTATGGCTACACCTTC.

This clonotype was picked up one time. J is TRBJ2-3 and V is TRBV20-1; TRBD2 might be the D (6 bases). Germline-derived CDR1 and CDR2 are DFQATT and SNEGSKA (reference sequence). V was clipped by 3 bases and J by 1 base, with 8 bases between them. This CDR3 is 13 amino acids long. The CDR3 is CSASPSGTDTQYF. CDR3 coding DNA: TGCAGTGCTAGCCCTAGCGGCACAGATACGCAGTATTTT.

The V gene is TRBV7-9, the J gene TRBJ2-5, with a possible D match to TRBD2 (7 bases). The germline CDR1 and CDR2 sequences are SEHNR and FQNEAQ (reference sequence). This CDR3 contains 16 residues. V lost 0 bases, J lost 5 bases, and 16 bases lay in between. As DNA, the CDR3 is TGTGCCAGCAGCTTAGCGGCGGGGGCCCTTCCGGAGACCCAGTACTTC. Translating gives CASSLAAGALPETQYF. Complete variable domain (other parts from reference TRBV7-9 and TRBJ2-5): DTGVSQNPRHKITKRGQNVTFRCDPISEHNRLYWYRQTLGQGPEFLTYFQNEAQLEKSRLLSDRFSAERPKGSFSTLEIQRTEQGDSAMYLCASSLAAGALPETQYFGPGTRLLVL.

The genes are TRBV28 and TRBJ1-2; a weak D match, TRBD1 (6 bases). V lost 2 bases to trimming and J lost 0 bases, with 10 bases between them. The CDR3 is 15 residues long. CDR1 is MDHEN, CDR2 SYDVKM, per germline. The CDR3, as DNA: TGTGCCAGCAGTTTAACCTGGACAGCTAACTATGGCTACACCTTC. Amino acid sequence: CASSLTWTANYGYTF.